What follows are 26 T cell receptor beta chains derived from one specimen sequenced in a study of regulatory T cells in long-lasting Graves disease. Time point in this sample: newly diagnosed GD, antithyroid drugs for less than 3 months. PBMC-extracted RNA yielded the TCR library. Arm-PCR with iRepertoire HTBI primers amplified the CDR3 regions for these TCR beta libraries. TCRdb redid the calling of the multiplex PCR reads with MiXCR, one entry per CDR3 protein. The table lists 600,000 to 650,000 distinct CDR3 sequences, 16% of them singletons. Another study also made use of these data, one on T cells in Graves' hyperthyroidism and ophthalmopathy.

Sequencing used peripheral blood mononuclear cells (PBMCs), obtained at new diagnosis, from a patient treated with antithyroid drugs. These receptors came from a woman in her twenties or thirties with Graves disease.

To note about this clonotype: A read error may explain this, as a much larger clone is one base away. The CDR3 spells CARSLQPEDTQYF. DNA for the CDR3: TGCGCCAGGAGCTTACAGCCTGAAGATACGCAGTATTTT. The chain is built from TRBV7-3 and TRBJ2-3; D unclear. The CDR3 is 13 residues long. Looked up from germline, CDR1 is SGHTA and CDR2 is FQGTGA.

In this sample, this clonotype turned up many times. The genes are TRBV7-2 and TRBJ2-3; a possible D gene is TRBD2 (6 bases). V was cut by 4 bases and J by 10 bases, with 9 bases left in between. Germline CDR1 reads SGHTA; CDR2 reads FQGNSA. The CDR3 is 11 residues long. CDR3 loop: CASSSPGAQYF. Written as DNA, the CDR3 is TGTGCCAGCAGCTCCCCGGGGGCGCAGTATTTT.

This clonotype was detected many times. The V gene is TRBV28, the J gene TRBJ1-5; no clear D gene. Trimming cost V 7 bases and J 2 bases, with 12 bases left between them. The germline gives CDR1 MDHEN, CDR2 SYDVKM. The CDR3 is 14 amino acids. CDR3 nucleotides: TGTGCCAGCATCCCGGGCAACGGCAATCAGCCCCAGCATTTT. Translation gives CASIPGNGNQPQHF.

Many counts were recorded for this clonotype. The J gene is TRBJ2-1, the V gene TRBV28; D is uncertain. Germline-derived CDR1 and CDR2 are MDHEN and SYDVKM. Trimming took off 4 bases at V and 8 bases at J, with 9 bases between the two ends. This CDR3 spans 12 amino acids. The CDR3 DNA reads as TGTGCCAGCAGTTCCACTCCCCATGAGCAGTTCTTC. Amino acid sequence: CASSSTPHEQFF. Combining the CDR3 with reference TRBV28 and TRBJ2-1 gives the whole variable domain DVKVTQSSRYLVKRTGEKVFLECVQDMDHENMFWYRQDPGLGLRLIYFSYDVKMKEKGDIPEGYSVSREKKERFSLILESASTNQTSMYLCASSSTPHEQFFGPGTRLTVL.

This clonotype was recorded many times. The gene calls are TRBV5-1 and TRBJ2-3; TRBD2 is a possible D gene (5 bases). Trimming removed 2 bases from V and 6 bases from J, with 16 bases in between. The germline V gene encodes CDR1 SGHRS and CDR2 YFSETQ. The CDR3 runs 15 residues. The DNA for the CDR3 is TGCGCCAGCAGCTTTTCGGCTGGGGTAGCGGATACGCAGTATTTT. It yields the protein CASSFSAGVADTQYF.

The table lists this clonotype with many counts. The V and J genes are TRBV12-3 or TRBV12-4 and TRBJ1-3, with D possibly matching TRBD1 (5 bases). The CDR3 runs 14 residues. With 6 bases removed from V and 3 bases from J, the gap between germline ends came to 12 bases. The CDR3 DNA reads TGTGCCAGCAGGACCCAGGGAGTTGGAAACACCATATATTTT. It codes for CASRTQGVGNTIYF.

This clonotype was seen a handful of times. A read error may produce the germline difference seen at one junction end. The chain uses TRBV7-3 and TRBJ2-1; 7 bases agree with TRBD2. Per germline, CDR1 SGHTA and CDR2 FQGTGA. This CDR3 has 13 amino acids. CDR3 DNA sequence: TGTGCCAGCAGCTTAGGGACTACTTATGAGCAGCTCTTC. As protein: CASSLGTTYEQLF.

In this sample, this clonotype turned up a few times. This sequence joins TRBV28 and TRBJ2-6; TRBD1 matches at 7 bases. Looked up from germline, CDR1 is MDHEN and CDR2 is SYDVKM. CDR3 length equals 18 residues. J was trimmed by 0 bases and V by 5 bases; bases with no gene match: 10. The CDR3 coding sequence is TGTGCCAGCAGTGGGACGGTGGGGACAGACTCTGGGGCCAACGTCCTGACTTTC. Encoded protein: CASSGTVGTDSGANVLTF.

As DNA, the CDR3 is TGTGCCAGCAGCTTGGAGGTACAGGGCGCGACTGAAGCTTTCTTT. Its translation: CASSLEVQGATEAFF. The chain employs TRBV5-6 and TRBJ1-1, with D perhaps matching TRBD1 (6 bases). The CDR3 is made up of 15 amino acids. Trimming took off 0 bases at V and 5 bases at J, with 14 bases between the two ends. The germline V gene has CDR1 SGHDT and CDR2 YYEEEE.

The chain combines TRBV12-3 or TRBV12-4 with TRBJ2-5, with D maybe TRBD2 (5 bases). The length of the CDR3 is 13 residues. The V end lost 7 bases, the J end lost 1 base, and 10 bases lay between the germline ends. The CDR3 DNA reads TGTGCCAGCACCCCCGAGGGCCAAGAGACCCAGTACTTC. It translates to CASTPEGQETQYF.

The chain couples TRBV30 to TRBJ1-5; weak D call: TRBD1 (5 bases). This CDR3 contains 14 residues. The germline V and J ends were trimmed by 5 bases and 7 bases, with 18 bases remaining between them. Germline lookup yields CDR1 GTSNPN and CDR2 SVGIG (reference sequence). The chain's CDR3 is CAWGSGVGRQPQHF. In DNA form, the CDR3 reads TGTGCCTGGGGGTCGGGGGTTGGTCGACAGCCCCAGCATTTT.

Only a few counts were recorded for this clonotype. V and J are TRBV4-1 and TRBJ1-5, with 8 bases that match TRBD1. The CDR3 totals 15 residues. Germline V gene data show CDR1 as MGHRA and CDR2 as YSYEKL. J lost 4 bases, V lost 3 bases, and 5 bases had no gene match. The CDR3 region has the DNA TGCGCCAGCAGCCACTCCGGGACAGGAAATCAGCCCCAGCATTTT. Encoded protein: CASSHSGTGNQPQHF.

About this clonotype itself: A much larger clone is a single base away; this may be a read error. The rearrangement joins TRBV19 to TRBJ1-1; no clear D. The CDR3 loop spans 14 amino acids. Germline loops: CDR1 LNHDA, CDR2 SQIVND (reference sequence). The CDR3 sequence: CASIKAAVNTEASF. CDR3 in DNA: TGTGCCAGTATCAAAGCGGCGGTGAACACTGAAGCTTCCTTT.

This clonotype has a handful of counts. This rearrangement joins TRBV20-1 to TRBJ2-3; maybe TRBD1 (5 bases). Trimming took 5 bases from V and 14 from J, leaving 20 bases between them. Looked up from germline, CDR1 is DFQATT and CDR2 is SNEGSKA (reference sequence). The CDR3 is made up of 12 amino acids. CDR3 protein: CSASSQGLRLYF. The DNA for the CDR3 is TGCAGTGCTTCCAGCCAGGGTCTACGTCTGTATTTT.

This clonotype was counted at least ten times. This sequence joins TRBV2 and TRBJ2-7, with D perhaps matching TRBD2 (6 bases). The CDR3 covers 12 residues. Germline V CDR1 and CDR2: SNHLY, FYNNEI. Trimming removed 4 bases at V and 3 bases at J, with 7 bases between. The DNA for the CDR3 is TGTGCCAGCAGTGGACTAGGCTACGAGCAGTACTTC. Translating gives CASSGLGYEQYF.

The chain recombines TRBV3-1 with TRBJ2-1; D unclear. Per the germline V gene, CDR1 is LGHDT and CDR2 is YNNKEL (reference sequence). The germline V and J ends were trimmed by 0 bases and 3 bases, with 9 bases remaining between them. The CDR3 sequence is 15 residues long. This CDR3 is CASSQDRGIYNEQFF. CDR3 nucleotide sequence: TGTGCCAGCAGCCAAGATCGTGGTATCTACAATGAGCAGTTCTTC.

A few counts support this clonotype. This chain uses TRBV7-6 with TRBJ2-1; 7 bases align to TRBD2. CDR3 length: 17 amino acids. Trimming removed 4 bases from V and 2 bases from J; junction bases left unmatched: 11. Germline-derived CDR1 and CDR2 are SGHVS and FNYEAQ. CDR3 coding DNA: TGTGCCAGCAGCTCTATCGAAGGGAGCGGGGCCTACAATGAGCAGTTCTTC. Amino acid sequence: CASSSIEGSGAYNEQFF.

The table lists this clonotype with many counts. The V call is TRBV9, the J call TRBJ2-3; D is unclear. From germline, CDR1 is SGDLS and CDR2 YYNGEE. CDR3 length equals 14 residues. Trimming left V 4 bases short and J 9 bases short, with 18 bases between. This CDR3 reads CASSLTYSPGTQYF. CDR3 nucleotides: TGTGCCAGCAGCCTCACCTATTCCCCAGGCACGCAGTATTTT.

The genes are TRBV12-3 or TRBV12-4 and TRBJ1-1, with TRBD1 as a possible D gene (5 bases). The CDR3 totals 14 residues. Deletions cut 4 bases from V and 6 bases from J, with 15 bases between. CDR3 protein: CASSSRDDLPEAFF. As DNA, the CDR3 is TGTGCCAGCAGTTCCCGGGACGACCTCCCTGAAGCTTTCTTT.

This rearrangement joins TRBV19 to TRBJ1-6; weak D call: TRBD1 (5 bases). Germline V gives CDR1 LNHDA, CDR2 SQIVND (reference sequence). The germline V and J ends were trimmed by 7 bases and 9 bases, with 19 bases remaining between them. The CDR3 extends over 15 amino acids. This CDR3 reads CASKTDRGSGSPLHF. As DNA, the CDR3 is TGTGCCAGTAAGACAGACCGGGGGAGTGGTTCACCCCTCCACTTT.

The chain links TRBV20-1 to TRBJ2-3; perhaps TRBD2 as D (7 bases). Trimming took off 4 bases at V and 4 bases at J, with 9 bases between the two ends. Germline assignment: CDR1 DFQATT and CDR2 SNEGSKA (reference sequence). The CDR3 consists of 12 residues. This CDR3 reads CSAKGGADTQYF. The CDR3 nucleotides are TGCAGTGCTAAGGGGGGGGCAGATACGCAGTATTTT.

This clonotype showed up many times. The chain employs TRBV24-1 and TRBJ2-1; no clear D gene. The ends were cut back, 4 bases at V and 4 bases at J, with 34 bases in the middle. The CDR3 sequence is 22 residues long. Germline V gives CDR1 KGHDR, CDR2 SFDVKD. Written as DNA, the CDR3 is TGTGCCACCAGTGAAACGGCGCCTTACTGGACCGCCTCAAGTATGCGGTACAATGAGCAGTTCTTC. The encoded protein is CATSETAPYWTASSMRYNEQFF.

This clonotype was recorded at least ten times. This chain joins TRBV12-3 or TRBV12-4 and TRBJ2-7; the D is unclear. The CDR3 contains 12 residues. V lost 1 base and J 2 bases, leaving 3 bases between the germline ends. In nucleotides, the CDR3 is TGTGCCAGCAGTTTAGGGACCTACGAGCAGTACTTC. Translating it yields CASSLGTYEQYF.

The CDR3 is CSVDPGRRPGGEQYF. CDR3 coding DNA: TGCAGCGTAGATCCGGGCCGCCGCCCGGGTGGGGAGCAGTACTTC. V usage is TRBV29-1 and J usage is TRBJ2-7; no clear D gene. The CDR3 consists of 15 residues. V dropped 6 bases and J dropped 7 bases, with 25 bases sitting between them. CDR1 is SQVTM, CDR2 ANQGSEA, per germline.

V is TRBV24-1 and J is TRBJ2-7; D is possibly TRBD1 (5 bases). CDR3 length: 13 amino acids. Germline loops: CDR1 KGHDR, CDR2 SFDVKD. V lost 5 bases, J lost 6 bases, and 13 bases lay in between. This chain's CDR3 is CATSGAGSAEQYF. The CDR3 region has the DNA TGTGCCACCAGTGGGGCAGGGTCGGCCGAGCAGTACTTC.

The chain recombines TRBV20-1 with TRBJ2-1; no clear D. This CDR3 comprises 14 residues. Between the trimmed V and J ends, which lost 5 bases and 0 bases, there was a span of 11 bases. CDR1 DFQATT and CDR2 SNEGSKA come from the germline V gene (reference sequence). This CDR3 is CSAFDRNSYNEQFF. CDR3 sequence (DNA): TGCAGTGCTTTTGACCGAAACTCCTACAATGAGCAGTTCTTC.